This record looks at one T cell receptor (beta chain) sequence and its context. Participant age was about 18 to 95 years, and participants resided in roughly 24 US areas. In the original analysis: Quantification of nucleated cells was approximated via reference gene primer amplification. Produced via immunoSEQ multiplex PCR; TCRdb's table is partial and in-frame only. V, J and clone size derive from that table, while D and trimming were established from the DNA sequence. This sample yields some 300,000 clones, of which nearly 90% are seen a single time; less than 3% belongs to the top ten. The CDR3 is 16 amino acids. Germline V gene lookup returns CDR1 LNHDA and CDR2 SQIVND (reference sequence). V lost 5 bases to trimming and J lost 0 bases, with 16 bases between them. These data originate in a study of blood T cell repertoires in COVID-19. The overall study: In each case, the material was cDNA or gDNA derived from T cells, B-cell-depleted T cells, or PBMCs.

The sequence was collected from a woman in her forties or fifties who had been exposed to COVID-19. Sequencing used PBMCs or T cells enriched from blood (not recorded which). V usage is TRBV19 and J usage is TRBJ1-1; a weak D match, TRBD1 (6 bases). CDR3 DNA sequence: TGTGCCAGTAGTGCACTCACAGGGTTCATGAACACTGAAGCTTTCTTT. Its protein product is CASSALTGFMNTEAFF.